Here is one T cell receptor (beta chain) with its context. The clone's antigen remains unknown. Per-base quality was not reported, and no clone a single base away is much larger than it. Donors were a few dozen systemically healthy Caucasian individuals from Russia aged roughly 6 to 90 years. Each donor gave ten milliliters of peripheral blood, drawn into EDTA-treated Vacutainer tubes. PBMCs were isolated by Ficoll-Paque density-gradient centrifugation, with at least 7 million obtained per sample. Trizol reagent was used to extract total RNA from PBMCs, with at least 5 micrograms per sample. Naive CD45RAhigh/CD27high T cell percentages were measured by flow cytometry on a PBMC aliquot from every donor. This sample is drawn from a study of blood T cells in healthy people across ages (dated by TCRdb to about 2015). About the investigation overall: In model experiments, template switching captured roughly one uniquely barcoded TCR beta cDNA molecule for every two T cells. Using deep sequencing normalized with unique cDNA molecular identifiers, the study measured how TCR beta repertoire diversity changes with age. Donors were grouped into four age groups: young (average 16 years), middle-aged (about 40), aged (62) and long-lived (approximately 78). To avoid experimental bias, donors of different ages were randomly spread across the sequencing lanes. For two donors (one aged 18 to 29 and one aged 80 or older), the study analyzed two additional independent replicas of 1 million unique cDNA reads from the same blood draw.

Libraries were constructed by 5' RACE. Sequenced on an Illumina HiSeq 2500. A second roughly 6 to 12 cycle PCR used a sample-barcoded 5' primer and a J-beta primer mix. Each TCR beta cDNA molecule received a unique molecular identifier from a template-switch 5' adaptor carrying 12 random nucleotides. Each sample yielded at least 2.5 million CDR3-containing paired-end reads. The Mint cDNA synthesis kit, primed by a TRBC-specific oligonucleotide, was used to synthesize first-strand cDNA from all RNA. All cDNA was treated with uracil-DNA glycosylase and then went through a first 18-cycle PCR with the universal primers M1SS and BC2_uni_R. For the original study's pipeline: For normalization, 1 million high-quality reads, each with a distinct molecular identifier, were randomly selected from each sample. Instead of being binned into consensus sequences, reads with shared molecular identifiers were discarded. MiTCR, set to a Q25 quality threshold and the strictest error-elimination algorithm, was used for CDR3 identification, clonotype clustering and error correction. A nonparametric unseen species model using Euler transformation provided a lower-bound estimate of total TCR beta diversity. TCRdb trimmed public reads at Q25 via fastp, called clones via MiXCR and kept in-frame beta chains. Here each entry gathers all rows of one CDR3 protein and keeps the most common genes and DNA. These V and J calls originate from TCRdb's pipeline instead of the authors' own analysis. In all, the sample holds 800,000 to 950,000 distinct CDR3 sequences, and around 36% of those were seen once. 10% to 15% of the sample rests with the top ten.

Study-wide conclusions, independent of this receptor: Observed TCR beta diversity per million T cells fell roughly linearly with age, and a significant reduction was already apparent by age about 36. Total diversity estimates from one million sequenced T cells were considered lower bounds and underestimates. Conclusive comparison of naive and antigen-experienced compartments was prevented by the profiling of bulk unsorted PBMCs. Compared with the aged group, the long-lived group had more naive CD4+ T cells, fewer expanded clones and increased TCR diversity, suggesting age selection. Observed TCR beta diversity correlated strongly with the percentage of naive T cells measured by flow cytometry. Because donor CMV infection status was unknown, age-related changes in expanded clonotypes were potentially confounded.

Sequencing used blood. The sequence derives from a man aged 18 to 29 in good health.

In nucleotide form, the sequence is TGCAGTGCTAGACCGCCGGGACAAGCGAACACTGAAGCTTTCTTT. Protein translation: CSARPPGQANTEAFF. The V and J segments used are TRBV20-1 and TRBJ1-1, and perhaps TRBD1 as D gene, on 6 matching bases. Cut back by 2 bases and 1 base, the V and J ends lie 14 bases apart. The CDR3 spans 15 residues, from the cysteine through the phenylalanine. Only the CDR3 DNA is retained, 45 bases long and in frame from the first base. Looking up the germline V gene (reference sequence) yields CDR1 DFQATT and CDR2 SNEGSKA.